The 18 T cell receptor beta chains reported below all come from one sample, sequenced in a study of T cells in Graves' hyperthyroidism and ophthalmopathy. From RNA transcripts, TCR beta CDR3 regions were amplified. The HTBI primer set drove a first-round RT-PCR of the TCR CDR3. Using its own MiXCR run on the multiplex PCR reads, TCRdb lists one record per CDR3 protein. Here the sample spans about 530,000 distinct CDR3 sequences, over 15% being singletons. The sample taken for sequencing was blood. These receptors were obtained from a woman aged 18-30 years with Graves' ophthalmopathy.

This clonotype appeared many times. The chain uses TRBV27 and TRBJ1-5, with D perhaps TRBD1 (6 bases). This CDR3 contains 14 residues. Trimming stripped 3 bases from V and 5 bases from J, with 11 bases between. Germline lookup yields CDR1 MNHEY and CDR2 SMNVEV (reference sequence). The CDR3 reads CASSFARGDQPQHF. In nucleotides, the CDR3 is TGTGCCAGCAGTTTTGCCAGGGGCGATCAGCCCCAGCATTTT.

This clonotype was detected ten times or more. The rearrangement links TRBV28 to TRBJ2-5, with D maybe TRBD1 (6 bases). This CDR3 spans 16 amino acids. V shed 3 bases and J shed 3 bases, with 17 bases lying between them. CDR1 is MDHEN and CDR2 is SYDVKM in the germline V gene. The CDR3 sequence is CASSFRGDIEKETQYF. The CDR3 DNA sequence: TGTGCCAGCAGTTTTCGTGGGGACATAGAAAAAGAGACCCAGTACTTC.

This clonotype appeared many times. This chain joins TRBV7-9 and TRBJ2-1, with 8 nucleotides matching TRBD2. The CDR3 sequence is 18 residues long. Germline V lookup: CDR1 SEHNR, CDR2 FQNEAQ (reference sequence). With 0 bases clipped from V and 4 bases from J, the junction kept 11 bases outside the gene matches. The CDR3 loop is CASSLARAGGSIYNEQFF. The CDR3 region has the DNA TGTGCCAGCAGCTTAGCGCGTGCGGGAGGTTCGATTTACAATGAGCAGTTCTTC.

The sample holds many counts of this clonotype. The chain joins TRBV5-1 to TRBJ1-1; D ambiguous. The germline V and J ends were trimmed by 3 bases and 0 bases, with 9 bases remaining between them. The germline V gene has CDR1 SGHRS and CDR2 YFSETQ. There are 14 residues in the CDR3. The CDR3 reads CASSSAGLNTEAFF. The CDR3 DNA follows: TGCGCCAGCAGCTCGGCAGGCTTGAACACTGAAGCTTTCTTT.

This clonotype was counted many times. The rearrangement links TRBV28 to TRBJ1-1; 7 bases map to TRBD1. CDR3 length equals 18 residues. The germline gives CDR1 MDHEN, CDR2 SYDVKM. J gave up 3 bases and V 3 bases, and 16 bases lay outside the gene matches. The DNA for the CDR3 is TGTGCCAGCAGTTTTACGCCGGGAAACAGGGGTTGGGACACTGAAGCTTTCTTT. Its translation: CASSFTPGNRGWDTEAFF. The full variable domain, completed using reference TRBV28 and TRBJ1-1, is DVKVTQSSRYLVKRTGEKVFLECVQDMDHENMFWYRQDPGLGLRLIYFSYDVKMKEKGDIPEGYSVSREKKERFSLILESASTNQTSMYLCASSFTPGNRGWDTEAFFGQGTRLTVV.

Ten or more counts support this clonotype. The chain links TRBV27 to TRBJ2-7; 9 bases fit TRBD1. Losses at the gene ends were 5 bases for V and 3 bases for J; bases not matched to a gene: 5. Per germline, CDR1 MNHEY and CDR2 SMNVEV (reference sequence). The length of the CDR3 is 14 residues. This CDR3 is CASSLTGGVYEQYF. CDR3 nucleotides: TGTGCCAGCAGTCTGACAGGGGGGGTCTACGAGCAGTACTTC.

V and J are TRBV27 and TRBJ1-1; possibly TRBD1 for D (5 bases). The CDR3 is made up of 17 amino acids. Trimming took 5 bases from V and 4 from J, leaving 23 bases between them. The germline V gene has CDR1 MNHEY and CDR2 SMNVEV (reference sequence). The DNA for the CDR3 is TGTGCCAGCAGTACGGCGGACTTCTGGGGGGTTAGCACTGAAGCTTTCTTT. Protein product: CASSTADFWGVSTEAFF.

As to this clonotype: Given a much more abundant clone one base away, this may be a read error. This sequence joins TRBV29-1 and TRBJ2-7, with D possibly called TRBD1 or TRBD2 (5 bases each). Germline-derived CDR1 and CDR2 are SQVTM and ANQGSEA. V lost 1 base, J lost 2 bases, and 9 bases lay in between. The CDR3 is made up of 13 amino acids. The CDR3 sequence: CSVEAGRAYEQYF. In nucleotides, the CDR3 is TGCAGCGTTGAAGCGGGACGGGCCTACGAGCAGTACTTC.

The gene calls are TRBV30 and TRBJ1-1; maybe TRBD1 (6 bases). The CDR3 totals 13 residues. V dropped 7 bases and J dropped 3 bases, with 15 bases sitting between them. Germline V gene data show CDR1 as GTSNPN and CDR2 as SVGIG (reference sequence). The CDR3 sequence: CASLGGGDTEAFF. For the CDR3, the DNA is TGTGCCTCCCTAGGGGGTGGGGACACTGAAGCTTTCTTT.

The chain joins TRBV12-3 or TRBV12-4 to TRBJ2-1; a possible D gene is TRBD1 (6 bases). The CDR3 spans 15 residues. Trimming stripped 5 bases from V and 2 bases from J, with 13 bases between. For the CDR3, the DNA is TGTGCCAGCAGTCTATGGCAGGGGACCTACAATGAGCAGTTCTTC. The encoded protein is CASSLWQGTYNEQFF.

This clonotype was counted at least ten times. This chain connects TRBV6-1 to TRBJ2-3, with D uncertain. Germline values: CDR1 MNHNS, CDR2 SASEGT. Trimming shortened V by 1 base and J by 2 bases, and 10 bases separated the two germline ends. The CDR3 is made up of 15 amino acids. The CDR3 DNA reads as TGTGCCAGCAGTGAAGTGTTCTCCTACACAGATACGCAGTATTTT. Translation gives CASSEVFSYTDTQYF.

At least ten counts were recorded for this clonotype. The V and J genes are TRBV27 and TRBJ2-7; D tentatively reads TRBD1 or TRBD2 (6 bases each). The CDR3 covers 14 residues. Trimming removed 4 bases at V and 5 bases at J, with 15 bases between. Germline CDR1 is MNHEY and CDR2 is SMNVEV (reference sequence). The DNA of the CDR3 is TGTGCCAGCAGTTCCGACAGGACTATCGACGAGCAGTACTTC. Translated: CASSSDRTIDEQYF.

This chain uses TRBV4-3 with TRBJ2-1, with D hard to call. V dropped 0 bases and J dropped 0 bases, with 12 bases sitting between them. The CDR3 spans 17 residues. Germline loops: CDR1 LGHNA, CDR2 YSLEER. Here the CDR3 reads CASSQESARSSYNEQFF. CDR3 nucleotides: TGCGCCAGCAGCCAAGAATCGGCGCGGAGCTCCTACAATGAGCAGTTCTTC.

This clonotype has a handful of counts. The genes are TRBV27 and TRBJ2-1; D not certain. Germline V gene sequence: CDR1 MNHEY, CDR2 SMNVEV (reference sequence). Deletions cut 5 bases from V and 4 bases from J, with 12 bases between. This CDR3 has 14 amino acids. CDR3 DNA: TGTGCCAGCAGTCGAGGAGCAGGATACAATGAGCAGTTCTTC. Translating it yields CASSRGAGYNEQFF.

This clonotype was seen a few times. V gene TRBV6-1 combines with J gene TRBJ1-5; 7 bases agree with TRBD1. The germline V gene has CDR1 MNHNS and CDR2 SASEGT. The CDR3 loop spans 14 amino acids. V trimming: 2 bases; J trimming: 3 bases; junction bases outside the gene matches: 1. In DNA, the CDR3 is TGTGCCAGCAGTGAAACAGGGGACAATCAGCCCCAGCATTTT. It yields the protein CASSETGDNQPQHF.

This clonotype was picked up a small number of times. The gene calls are TRBV11-2 and TRBJ2-1; tentative D call: TRBD2 (5 bases). CDR1 is SGHAT, CDR2 FQNNGV, per germline. The CDR3 has 14 residues. Trimming cost V 6 bases and J 10 bases, with 19 bases left between them. CDR3 coding DNA: TGTGCCAGCAGTGGAAGTGGGCTAGCAACCGAGCAGTTCTTC. Protein: CASSGSGLATEQFF.

This clonotype was seen many times. This chain connects TRBV7-9 to TRBJ1-4; D remains ambiguous. This CDR3 is 15 amino acids long. Trimming pared 5 bases from V and 4 bases from J, leaving 14 bases between. Germline V gene data show CDR1 as SEHNR and CDR2 as FQNEAQ (reference sequence). The CDR3 DNA reads TGTGCCAGCAGCAAAAGAGCAGGTGGTAATGAAAAACTGTTTTTT. Translated: CASSKRAGGNEKLFF.

The V and J genes are TRBV30 and TRBJ1-3; D gene ambiguous. The CDR3 extends over 14 amino acids. From germline, CDR1 is GTSNPN and CDR2 SVGIG (reference sequence). The ends were cut back, 0 bases at V and 1 base at J, with 7 bases in the middle. The CDR3 coding sequence is TGTGCCTGGAGTGTACGTGGGTCTGGAAACACCATATATTTT. Translation: CAWSVRGSGNTIYF.